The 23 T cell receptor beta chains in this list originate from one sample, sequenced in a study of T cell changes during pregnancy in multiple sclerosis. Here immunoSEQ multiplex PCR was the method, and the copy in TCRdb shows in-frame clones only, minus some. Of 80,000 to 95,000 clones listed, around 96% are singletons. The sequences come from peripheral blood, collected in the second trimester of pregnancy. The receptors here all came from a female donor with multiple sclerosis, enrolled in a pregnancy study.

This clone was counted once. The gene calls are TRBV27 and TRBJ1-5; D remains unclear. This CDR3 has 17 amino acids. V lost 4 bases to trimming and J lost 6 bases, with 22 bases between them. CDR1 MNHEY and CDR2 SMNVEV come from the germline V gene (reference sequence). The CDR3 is CASSSSPGSRIGQPQHF. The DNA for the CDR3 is TGTGCCAGCAGTTCGAGTCCCGGGTCTCGGATAGGTCAGCCCCAGCATTTT.

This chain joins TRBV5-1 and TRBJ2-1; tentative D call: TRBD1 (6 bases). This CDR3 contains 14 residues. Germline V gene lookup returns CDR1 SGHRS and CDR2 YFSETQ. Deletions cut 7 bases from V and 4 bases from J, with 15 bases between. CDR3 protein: CASSTRQGYNEQFF. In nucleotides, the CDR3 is TGCGCCAGCTCCACCAGGCAGGGGTACAATGAGCAGTTCTTC.

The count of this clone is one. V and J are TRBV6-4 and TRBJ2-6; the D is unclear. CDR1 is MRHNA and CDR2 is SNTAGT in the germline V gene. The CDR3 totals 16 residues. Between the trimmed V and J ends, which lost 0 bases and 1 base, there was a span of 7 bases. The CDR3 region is CASSDSSGSGANVLTF. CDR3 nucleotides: TGTGCCAGCAGTGACTCCTCCGGGTCTGGGGCCAACGTCCTGACTTTC.

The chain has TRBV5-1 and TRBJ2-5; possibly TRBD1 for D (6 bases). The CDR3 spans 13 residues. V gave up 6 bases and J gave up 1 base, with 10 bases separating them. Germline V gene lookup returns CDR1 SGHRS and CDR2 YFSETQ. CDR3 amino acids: CASNLQGQETQYF. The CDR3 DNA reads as TGCGCCAGCAACCTACAGGGCCAAGAGACCCAGTACTTC.

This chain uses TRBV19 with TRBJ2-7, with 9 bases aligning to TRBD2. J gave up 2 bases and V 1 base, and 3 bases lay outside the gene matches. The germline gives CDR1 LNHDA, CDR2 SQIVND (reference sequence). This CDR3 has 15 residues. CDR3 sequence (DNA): TGTGCCAGTAGTATAGGTAGCGGGGGAACCTACGAGCAGTACTTC. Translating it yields CASSIGSGGTYEQYF.

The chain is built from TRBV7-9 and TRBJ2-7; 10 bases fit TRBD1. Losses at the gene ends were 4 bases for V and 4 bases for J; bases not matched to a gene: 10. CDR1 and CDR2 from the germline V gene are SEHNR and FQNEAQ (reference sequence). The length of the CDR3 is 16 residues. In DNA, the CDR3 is TGTGCCAGCAGCTCCTGGACAGGGGGAAACCCTTACGAGCAGTACTTC. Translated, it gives CASSSWTGGNPYEQYF.

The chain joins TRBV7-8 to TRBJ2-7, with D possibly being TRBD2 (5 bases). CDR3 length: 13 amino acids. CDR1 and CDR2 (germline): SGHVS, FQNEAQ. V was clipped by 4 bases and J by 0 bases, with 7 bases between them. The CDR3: CASSSGDSYEQYF. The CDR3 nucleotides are TGTGCCAGCAGCTCCGGGGACTCCTACGAGCAGTACTTC.

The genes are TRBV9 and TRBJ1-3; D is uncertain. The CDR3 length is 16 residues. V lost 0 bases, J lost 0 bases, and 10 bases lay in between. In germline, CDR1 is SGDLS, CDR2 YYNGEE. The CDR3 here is CASSVAGQNSGNTIYF. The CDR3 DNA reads TGTGCCAGCAGCGTAGCGGGTCAAAACTCTGGAAACACCATATATTTT.

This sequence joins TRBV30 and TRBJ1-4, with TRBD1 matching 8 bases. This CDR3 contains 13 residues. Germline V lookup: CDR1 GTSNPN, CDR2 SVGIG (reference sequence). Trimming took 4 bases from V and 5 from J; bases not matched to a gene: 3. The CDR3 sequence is CAWNRQGNEKLFF. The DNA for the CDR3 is TGTGCCTGGAATAGACAGGGGAATGAAAAACTGTTTTTT.

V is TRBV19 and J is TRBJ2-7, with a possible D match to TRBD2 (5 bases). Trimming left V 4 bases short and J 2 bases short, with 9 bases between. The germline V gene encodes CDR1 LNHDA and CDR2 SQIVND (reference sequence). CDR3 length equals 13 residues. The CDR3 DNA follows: TGTGCCAGTAGTACTTCCGGGGCCTACGAGCAGTACTTC. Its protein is CASSTSGAYEQYF.

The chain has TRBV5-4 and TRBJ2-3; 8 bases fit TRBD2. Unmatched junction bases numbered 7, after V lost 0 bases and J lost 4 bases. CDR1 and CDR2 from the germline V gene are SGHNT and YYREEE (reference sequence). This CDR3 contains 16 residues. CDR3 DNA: TGTGCCAGCAGCTTGGCCGGGCTAGCGGGTTCAGATACGCAGTATTTT. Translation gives CASSLAGLAGSDTQYF.

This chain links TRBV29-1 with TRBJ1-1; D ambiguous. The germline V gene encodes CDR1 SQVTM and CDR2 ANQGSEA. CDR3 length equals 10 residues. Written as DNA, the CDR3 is TGCAAGGTTTGGGAGACTGAAGCTTTCTTT. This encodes CKVWETEAFF.

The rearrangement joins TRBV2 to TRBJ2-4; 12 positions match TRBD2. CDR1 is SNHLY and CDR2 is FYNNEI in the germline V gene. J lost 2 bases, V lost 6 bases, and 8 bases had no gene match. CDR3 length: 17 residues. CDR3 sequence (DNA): TGTGCCAGCAGCTCAGAACTAGCGGGAGGTTCCAAAAACATTCAGTACTTC. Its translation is CASSSELAGGSKNIQYF.

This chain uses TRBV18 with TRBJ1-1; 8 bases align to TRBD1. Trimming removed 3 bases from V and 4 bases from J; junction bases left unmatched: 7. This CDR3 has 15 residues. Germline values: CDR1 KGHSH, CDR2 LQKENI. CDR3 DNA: TGTGCCAGCTCACCCTCCAGGGGGCACGTCACTGAAGCTTTCTTT. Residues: CASSPSRGHVTEAFF.

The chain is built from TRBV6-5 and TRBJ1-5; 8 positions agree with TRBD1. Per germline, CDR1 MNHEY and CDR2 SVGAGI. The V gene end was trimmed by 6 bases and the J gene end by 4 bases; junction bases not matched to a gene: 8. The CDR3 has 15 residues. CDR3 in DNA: TGTGCCAGCAGCTCGGACAGGGCCTTTAATCAGCCCCAGCATTTT. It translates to CASSSDRAFNQPQHF.

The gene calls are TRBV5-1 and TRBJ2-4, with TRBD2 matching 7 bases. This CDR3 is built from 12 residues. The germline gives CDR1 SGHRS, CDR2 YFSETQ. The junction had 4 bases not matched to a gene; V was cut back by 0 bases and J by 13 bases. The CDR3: CASSLEAGSQYF. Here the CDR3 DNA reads TGCGCCAGCAGCTTGGAAGCGGGATCGCAGTACTTC. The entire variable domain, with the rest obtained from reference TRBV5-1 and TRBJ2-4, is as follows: KAGVTQTPRYLIKTRGQQVTLSCSPISGHRSVSWYQQTPGQGLQFLFEYFSETQRNKGNFPGRFSGRQFSNSRSEMNVSTLELGDSALYLCASSLEAGSQYFGAGTRLSVL.

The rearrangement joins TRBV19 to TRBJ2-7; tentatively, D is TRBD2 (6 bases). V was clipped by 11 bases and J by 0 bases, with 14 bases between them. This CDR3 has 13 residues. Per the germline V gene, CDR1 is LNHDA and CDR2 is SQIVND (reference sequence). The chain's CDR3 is CAVAGINSYEQYF. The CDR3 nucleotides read TGTGCCGTCGCGGGAATTAACTCCTACGAGCAGTACTTC. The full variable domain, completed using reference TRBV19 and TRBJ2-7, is DGGITQSPKYLFRKEGQNVTLSCEQNLNHDAMYWYRQDPGQGLRLIYYSQIVNDFQKGDIAEGYSVSREKKESFPLTVTSAQKNPTAFYLCAVAGINSYEQYFGPGTRLTVT.

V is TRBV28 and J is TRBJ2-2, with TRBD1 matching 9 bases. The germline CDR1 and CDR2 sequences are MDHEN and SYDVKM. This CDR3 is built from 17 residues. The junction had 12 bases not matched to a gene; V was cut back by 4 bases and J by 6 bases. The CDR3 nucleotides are TGTGCCAGCAGTTCCCCTTTGGGCCGACAGGGGGCCGGGGAGCTGTTTTTT. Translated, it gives CASSSPLGRQGAGELFF.

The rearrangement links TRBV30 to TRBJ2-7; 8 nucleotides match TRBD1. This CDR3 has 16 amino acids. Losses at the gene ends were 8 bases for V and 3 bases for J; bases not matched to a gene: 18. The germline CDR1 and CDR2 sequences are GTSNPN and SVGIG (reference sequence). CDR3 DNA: TGTGCCGAACGGCCCGGGACAGGAGGAGTCCTCTACGAGCAGTACTTC. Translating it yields CAERPGTGGVLYEQYF.

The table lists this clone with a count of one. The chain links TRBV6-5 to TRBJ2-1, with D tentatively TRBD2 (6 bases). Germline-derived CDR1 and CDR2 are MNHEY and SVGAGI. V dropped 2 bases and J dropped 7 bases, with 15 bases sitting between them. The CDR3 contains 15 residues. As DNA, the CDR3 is TGTGCCAGCAGTTACCGAGGACTCCTAGCGAATGAGCAGTTCTTC. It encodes CASSYRGLLANEQFF.

CDR3 in DNA: TGTGCCAGCAGCCAAGGCCTGGGGGGACTAGCGGGAGATACGCAGTATTTT. This gives the protein CASSQGLGGLAGDTQYF. The chain has TRBV14 and TRBJ2-3, with 12 nucleotides matching TRBD2. Germline lookup yields CDR1 SGHDN and CDR2 FVKESK. With 1 base clipped from V and 5 bases from J, the junction kept 7 bases outside the gene matches. This CDR3 comprises 17 residues.

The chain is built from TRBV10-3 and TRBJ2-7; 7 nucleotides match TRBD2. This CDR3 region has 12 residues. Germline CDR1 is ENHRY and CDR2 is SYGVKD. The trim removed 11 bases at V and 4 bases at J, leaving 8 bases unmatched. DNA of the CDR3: TGTGCCGCAGGAGCGGGGTTATACGAGCAGTACTTC. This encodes CAAGAGLYEQYF.

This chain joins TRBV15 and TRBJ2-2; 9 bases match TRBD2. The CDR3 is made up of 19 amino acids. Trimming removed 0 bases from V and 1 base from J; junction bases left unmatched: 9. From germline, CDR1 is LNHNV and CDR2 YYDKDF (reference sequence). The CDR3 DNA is TGTGCCACCAGCAGAGATAGGGCTAGCGGGGAGGAGAACACCGGGGAGCTGTTTTTT. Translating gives CATSRDRASGEENTGELFF.